Following are 18 T cell receptor beta chains from one sample sequenced in a study of beta chain features in type 1 diabetes. Their specific antigens are unknown. Findings and caveats of the study: Across all four CD4+ subsets, people with type 1 diabetes showed modestly shorter TCRB CDR3s.

Every isolated RNA sample was fully reverse transcribed, so sequencing captured expressed TCRB transcripts. Sequencing used immunoSEQ multiplex PCR; TCRdb keeps in-frame clones, though not all of them. The sample records about 260,000 clones, around 20% being singletons. The sample comprised naive CD4+ T cells from blood. The receptors were sampled from a woman aged 40 to 49 with type 1 diabetes.

The CDR3 here is CASSLESTDTGELFF. CDR3 in DNA: TGTGCCAGCAGCTTAGAGTCTACAGACACCGGGGAGCTGTTTTTT. The chain uses TRBV7-2 and TRBJ2-2; D not certain. This CDR3 has 15 amino acids. Germline V gene sequence: CDR1 SGHTA, CDR2 FQGNSA. With 1 base removed from V and 3 bases from J, the gap between germline ends came to 9 bases.

This chain joins TRBV2 and TRBJ2-2; D is uncertain. The V end lost 6 bases, the J end lost 5 bases, and 10 bases lay between the germline ends. CDR3 size: 13 residues. Germline V gives CDR1 SNHLY, CDR2 FYNNEI. The CDR3 DNA reads as TGTGCCAGCAGAGAAAGAGAGACCGGGGAGCTGTTTTTT. Translating gives CASRERETGELFF.

This clone has just a few counts. The chain combines TRBV9 with TRBJ1-4; D is ambiguous. V was trimmed by 0 bases and J by 4 bases, leaving 7 bases between them. Germline CDR1 reads SGDLS; CDR2 reads YYNGEE. The CDR3 has 14 residues. CDR3 protein: CASSVEQFNEKLFF. The CDR3 bases are TGTGCCAGCAGCGTAGAACAGTTTAATGAAAAACTGTTTTTT.

V is TRBV7-2 and J is TRBJ1-4; no firm D call. The germline V gene encodes CDR1 SGHTA and CDR2 FQGNSA. The germline V and J ends were trimmed by 1 base and 3 bases, with 9 bases remaining between them. The CDR3 consists of 15 residues. Written as DNA, the CDR3 is TGTGCCAGCAGCTTAGTCGCAGTGCCTAATGAAAAACTGTTTTTT. It translates to CASSLVAVPNEKLFF.

The V call is TRBV29-1, the J call TRBJ2-7; 12 bases are a match to TRBD2. The V segment lost 5 bases and the J segment 2 bases; nucleotides outside the gene matches: 4. CDR1 SQVTM and CDR2 ANQGSEA come from the germline V gene. The CDR3 consists of 14 residues. This CDR3 is CSVSGLAGPYEQYF. The CDR3 nucleotides read TGCAGCGTTTCCGGACTAGCGGGACCCTACGAGCAGTACTTC.

The rearrangement links TRBV7-9 to TRBJ1-6, with TRBD1 identical over 10 bases. The germline CDR1 and CDR2 sequences are SEHNR and FQNEAQ (reference sequence). V gave up 5 bases and J gave up 8 bases; unmatched junction bases: 3. CDR3 length: 14 residues. The CDR3 DNA reads TGTGCCAGCAGCCGGACAGGGGGGGATTCACCCCTCCACTTT. The encoded protein is CASSRTGGDSPLHF.

The chain links TRBV9 to TRBJ2-7, with D possibly being TRBD2 (6 bases). With 0 bases removed from V and 0 bases from J, the gap between germline ends came to 16 bases. The CDR3 contains 17 residues. Germline V gene lookup returns CDR1 SGDLS and CDR2 YYNGEE. For the CDR3, the DNA is TGTGCCAGCAGCGTAGAATGGGGACTGTCCAGCTCCTACGAGCAGTACTTC. It encodes CASSVEWGLSSSYEQYF.

The chain combines TRBV30 with TRBJ2-7; perhaps TRBD2 as D (5 bases). CDR3 size: 13 residues. The germline V gene has CDR1 GTSNPN and CDR2 SVGIG (reference sequence). Trimming left V 0 bases short and J 7 bases short, with 13 bases between. CDR3 nucleotides: TGTGCCTGGAGTGTACTCGAGGGCATGGAGCAGTACTTC. Its translation: CAWSVLEGMEQYF.

The sample holds a few counts of this clone. This sample includes further DNA sequences coding for the same CDR3. V and J are TRBV6-5 and TRBJ1-5, with 9 bases matching TRBD1. Losses at the gene ends were 5 bases for V and 4 bases for J; bases not matched to a gene: 3. The CDR3 has 14 amino acids. Looked up from germline, CDR1 is MNHEY and CDR2 is SVGAGI. The CDR3 here is CASSPGTGNQPQHF. In DNA, the CDR3 is TGTGCCAGCAGTCCTGGGACAGGGAATCAGCCCCAGCATTTT.

This clone was seen only a few times. The CDR3 region has the DNA TGTGCCAGCAGTTTAATGGGCTATGAGCAGTTCTTC. The encoded protein is CASSLMGYEQFF. The rearrangement joins TRBV28 to TRBJ2-1; D unclear. The germline gives CDR1 MDHEN, CDR2 SYDVKM. The CDR3 runs to 12 residues. V lost 2 bases and J 8 bases, leaving 7 bases between the germline ends. The full variable domain, in which reference TRBV28 and TRBJ2-1 provide the parts outside the CDR3, is DVKVTQSSRYLVKRTGEKVFLECVQDMDHENMFWYRQDPGLGLRLIYFSYDVKMKEKGDIPEGYSVSREKKERFSLILESASTNQTSMYLCASSLMGYEQFFGPGTRLTVL.

The V gene is TRBV14, the J gene TRBJ1-2, with TRBD1 identical over 8 bases. V lost 6 bases to trimming and J lost 2 bases; unmatched junction nucleotides: 5. This CDR3 has 14 amino acids. The germline V gene encodes CDR1 SGHDN and CDR2 FVKESK. CDR3 in amino acids: CASRPTGGNYGYTF. CDR3 bases: TGTGCCAGCAGACCCACAGGGGGAAACTATGGCTACACCTTC.

V is TRBV7-9 and J is TRBJ1-2; the D gene is possibly TRBD1 (5 bases). Trimming removed 1 base from V and 5 bases from J, with 11 bases in between. The CDR3 sequence is 14 residues long. CDR1 SEHNR and CDR2 FQNEAQ come from the germline V gene (reference sequence). The CDR3 is CASSLEVGRYGYTF. The CDR3 bases are TGTGCCAGCAGCTTAGAGGTGGGGCGGTATGGCTACACCTTC.

This chain connects TRBV23-1 to TRBJ1-1; 8 positions match TRBD1. TRBV23-1 is identified as an open reading frame with a role that is uncertain. J lost 4 bases, V lost 7 bases, and 14 bases had no gene match. This CDR3 contains 16 residues. The CDR3 here is CASTLTTGGRSTEAFF. DNA of the CDR3: TGCGCCAGCACCCTTACTACAGGGGGAAGGAGCACTGAAGCTTTCTTT.

V usage is TRBV11-3 and J usage is TRBJ2-1; weak D call: TRBD1 (5 bases). V gave up 4 bases and J gave up 8 bases, with 18 bases separating them. The CDR3 is 15 residues long. Germline values: CDR1 SGHNT, CDR2 YENEEA. The CDR3 here is CASSSGHPRGDEQFF. DNA for the CDR3: TGTGCCAGCAGCTCCGGGCATCCTAGGGGCGATGAGCAGTTCTTC.

This clone showed up just once. This chain uses TRBV19 with TRBJ1-6; D might be TRBD1 (6 bases). Germline V gene data show CDR1 as LNHDA and CDR2 as SQIVND (reference sequence). CDR3 length equals 13 residues. V shed 5 bases and J shed 14 bases, with 16 bases lying between them. The DNA for the CDR3 is TGTGCCAGTAGTTTGCAGACAGGTTCGACCCTCCACTTT. It codes for CASSLQTGSTLHF.

This clone was counted a few times. V usage is TRBV2 and J usage is TRBJ2-3; 12 bases fit TRBD2. The CDR3 totals 14 residues. Germline trimming cut 5 bases from V and 5 bases from J; bases unmatched to any gene: 2. CDR1 SNHLY and CDR2 FYNNEI come from the germline V gene. CDR3 DNA: TGTGCCAGCAGTCTAGCGGGAGGGGTAGATACGCAGTATTTT. It specifies CASSLAGGVDTQYF.

The rearrangement uses TRBV7-2 and TRBJ2-2; no firm D call. The CDR3 is 14 amino acids. Germline CDR1 is SGHTA and CDR2 is FQGNSA. V was cut by 4 bases and J by 5 bases, with 11 bases left in between. CDR3 coding DNA: TGTGCCAGCAGCTCCGCGGAGAGGACCGGGGAGCTGTTTTTT. It translates to CASSSAERTGELFF.

The chain couples TRBV19 to TRBJ2-3; 8 bases are a match to TRBD1. V was clipped by 7 bases and J by 7 bases; unmatched bases: 16. The germline V gene has CDR1 LNHDA and CDR2 SQIVND (reference sequence). This CDR3 is 16 amino acids long. The CDR3 DNA is TGTGCCAGTATGAACCGCGACAGGGGTTCTGCGTATACGCAGTATTTT. Protein: CASMNRDRGSAYTQYF. The entire variable domain, with the rest obtained from reference TRBV19 and TRBJ2-3, is as follows: DGGITQSPKYLFRKEGQNVTLSCEQNLNHDAMYWYRQDPGQGLRLIYYSQIVNDFQKGDIAEGYSVSREKKESFPLTVTSAQKNPTAFYLCASMNRDRGSAYTQYFGPGTRLTVL.